Listed below are T cell receptor beta chains from one sample, sequenced in a study of HIV-infected patients and healthy controls. TCRdb fed the 5' RACE reads into MiXCR, producing one record per CDR3 protein. The sample contains about 15,000 distinct CDR3 sequences, roughly an eighth of which appear only once. The sample consisted of blood, taken during antiretroviral therapy. The receptors derive from an adult with HIV infection. The donor label of this sample is uncertain. CDR3s include the opening cysteine and the closing phenylalanine or tryptophan. D genes are given only for firm matches. Rows give clone size only sometimes, using once, few, many, or a class for an expanded clone.

clone size	D gene	J gene	CDR3 length	V gene	CDR3 protein	CDR3 DNA
few	TRBD1	TRBJ2-7	16	TRBV25-1	CASSASPGQGTYEQYF	TGTGCCAGCAGTGCATCCCCGGGACAGGGAACCTACGAGCAGTACTTC
many	NA	TRBJ1-1	15	TRBV29-1	CSVGDRGLPNTEAFF	TGCAGCGTTGGGGACCGGGGCCTACCGAACACTGAAGCTTTCTTT
many	NA	TRBJ1-5	14	TRBV2	CASSDGRTNQPQHF	TGTGCCAGCAGTGACGGCAGGACCAATCAGCCCCAGCATTTT
many	TRBD1	TRBJ2-1	14	TRBV10-3	CAIRTGTGFHEQFF	TGTGCCATCAGAACCGGGACAGGGTTTCATGAGCAGTTCTTC
many	NA	TRBJ1-4	14	TRBV7-2	CASSRTLNNEKLFF	TGTGCCAGCAGCCGGACACTCAATAATGAAAAACTGTTTTTT
few	NA	TRBJ1-1	13	TRBV28	CASREDGNTEAFF	TGTGCCAGCAGGGAGGACGGGAACACTGAAGCTTTCTTT
NA	TRBD2	TRBJ2-1	16	TRBV6-5	CASSRVAGSSYNEQFF	TGTGCCAGCAGTAGGGTAGCGGGGAGCTCCTACAATGAGCAGTTCTTC
many	NA	TRBJ2-1	12	TRBV7-3	CASSLELGEQFF	TGTGCCAGCAGCTTAGAACTTGGGGAGCAGTTCTTC
NA	TRBD1	TRBJ2-2	13	TRBV6-5	CASTRGRAGELFF	TGTGCCAGCACCAGGGGGCGGGCCGGGGAGCTGTTTTTT
NA	TRBD2	TRBJ2-7	14	TRBV5-1	CASSLSGRAHEQYF	TGCGCCAGCAGCTTGAGCGGGAGGGCCCACGAGCAGTACTTC
many	NA	TRBJ2-5	14	TRBV6-6	CASSPNRGPETQYF	TGTGCCAGCAGTCCCAATCGGGGGCCCGAGACCCAGTACTTC
many	TRBD1	TRBJ2-1	15	TRBV9	CASSVGTGGMNEQFF	TGTGCCAGCAGCGTTGGGACAGGGGGGATGAATGAGCAGTTCTTC
many	NA	TRBJ2-5	12	TRBV12-3/TRBV12-4	CASSLGQETQYF	TGTGCCAGCAGTTTAGGCCAAGAGACCCAGTACTTC
NA	TRBD2	TRBJ2-7	14	TRBV18	CASSPGLAGGEQYF	TGTGCCAGCTCCCCTGGACTAGCGGGGGGTGAGCAGTACTTC
many	TRBD1	TRBJ2-5	17	TRBV12-5	CASGLVRILGTEETQYF	TGTGCTAGTGGTTTGGTCCGAATCCTAGGGACAGAAGAGACCCAGTACTTC
few	NA	TRBJ1-4	13	TRBV7-9	CASSLEAAGKLFF	TGTGCCAGCAGCTTAGAGGCCGCCGGGAAACTGTTTTTT
medium-sized	TRBD1	TRBJ1-1	16	TRBV5-4	CASGGTGGALNTEAFF	TGTGCCAGCGGTGGGACAGGGGGCGCATTGAACACTGAAGCTTTCTTT
many	NA	TRBJ2-5	13	TRBV14	CASSQVGSTAQYF	TGTGCCAGCAGCCAAGTAGGCTCAACGGCCCAGTACTTC
NA	NA	TRBJ2-5	14	TRBV4-1	CASSQGVAAETHYF	TGCGCCAGCAGCCAAGGGGTAGCGGCAGAGACCCATTACTTC
many	NA	TRBJ2-2	13	TRBV2	CASSDGYPGELFF	TGTGCCAGCAGTGACGGCTATCCCGGGGAGCTGTTTTTT
medium-sized	NA	TRBJ2-5	13	TRBV29-1	CSVGGSWQETQYF	TGCAGCGTTGGGGGGTCATGGCAAGAGACCCAGTACTTC
few	NA	TRBJ1-5	14	TRBV20-1	CSARPNPGNQPQHF	TGCAGTGCTAGACCTAATCCAGGGAATCAGCCCCAGCATTTT
many	TRBD2	TRBJ2-7	13	TRBV20-1	CSAQGLASYEQYF	TGCAGTGCTCAGGGACTAGCCTCCTACGAGCAGTACTTC
NA	TRBD1	TRBJ1-5	17	TRBV19	CASSIPLDRGGVQPQHF	TGTGCCAGTAGTATTCCCCTAGACAGGGGAGGAGTTCAGCCCCAGCATTTT
many	TRBD2	TRBJ2-3	14	TRBV28	CASSQGLAGNTQYF	TGTGCCAGCAGTCAGGGACTAGCGGGAAATACGCAGTATTTT